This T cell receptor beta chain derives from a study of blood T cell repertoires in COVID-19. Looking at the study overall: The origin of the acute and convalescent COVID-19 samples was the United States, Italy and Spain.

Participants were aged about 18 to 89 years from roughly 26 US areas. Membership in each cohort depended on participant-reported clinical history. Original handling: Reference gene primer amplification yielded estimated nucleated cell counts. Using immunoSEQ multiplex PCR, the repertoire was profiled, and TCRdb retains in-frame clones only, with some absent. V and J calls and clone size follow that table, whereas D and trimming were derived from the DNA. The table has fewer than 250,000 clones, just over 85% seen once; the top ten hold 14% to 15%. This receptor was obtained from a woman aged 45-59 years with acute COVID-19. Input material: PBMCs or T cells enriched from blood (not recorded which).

In nucleotides, the CDR3 is TGTGCCAGCAGCCCCGGGAGGGGGGATGAAAAACTGTTTTTT. Translating gives CASSPGRGDEKLFF. The V gene is TRBV7-9, the J gene TRBJ1-4; D perhaps matches TRBD1 (6 bases). The CDR3 is 14 residues long. V was shortened by 5 bases and J by 6 bases, with 13 bases between the two germline ends. Germline lookup yields CDR1 SEHNR and CDR2 FQNEAQ (reference sequence).